Listed below are T cell receptor beta chains from one sample, sequenced in a study of blood T cell repertoires in COVID-19. Assay used: immunoSEQ multiplex PCR; TCRdb lists only in-frame clones, some missing. The table records about 74,000 clones, around 82% of them present only once. The specimen sequenced was peripheral blood. The receptors come from a human donor in a cohort sampled during active COVID-19. CDR3s include the opening cysteine and the closing phenylalanine or tryptophan. The D gene is left open where the match is weak. Clone size appears in some rows only: once, few, many, or a class for an expanded clone.

v_call	j_call	d_call	clone_size	cdr3_aa	cdr3_nt
TRBV18	TRBJ2-7	TRBD1	-	CASSQGQGPHEQYF	TGTGCCAGCTCACAAGGACAGGGGCCCCACGAGCAGTACTTC
TRBV7-9	TRBJ2-1	TRBD1	-	CASSLGQGSYNEQFF	TGTGCCAGCAGCTTGGGACAGGGTAGTTACAATGAGCAGTTCTTC
TRBV19	TRBJ1-5	TRBD1	few	CASRVDRGLQPQHF	TGTGCCAGTAGGGTTGACAGGGGGCTTCAGCCCCAGCATTTT
TRBV7-9	TRBJ2-5	-	-	CALAGGRGQETQYF	TGTGCACTTGCTGGTGGTCGGGGACAAGAGACCCAGTACTTC
TRBV3-1/TRBV3-2	TRBJ2-3	TRBD1	-	CASSQGDRVADTQYF	TGTGCCAGCAGCCAAGGGGACAGGGTAGCAGATACGCAGTATTTT
TRBV5-6	TRBJ1-6	-	-	CASSLFRAGNNSPLHF	TGTGCCAGCAGCTTGTTTAGGGCGGGTAATAATTCACCCCTCCACTTT
TRBV5-6	TRBJ2-7	-	-	CASSLGVGGLYEQYF	TGTGCCAGCAGCTTGGGCGTCGGAGGACTCTACGAGCAGTACTTC
TRBV7-2	TRBJ1-6	-	medium-sized	CASSLAPGDNSPLHF	TGTGCCAGCAGCTTAGCCCCAGGGGATAATTCACCCCTCCACTTT
TRBV11-3	TRBJ2-3	-	once	CASSLVSGGTQYF	TGTGCCAGCAGCTTAGTTAGCGGAGGTACGCAGTATTTT
TRBV7-2	TRBJ1-6	TRBD1	-	CASSQRQGLSPLHF	TGTGCCAGCAGCCAGCGACAGGGTCTCTCACCCCTCCACTTT
TRBV2	TRBJ2-5	-	-	CASSELGHLQETQYF	TGTGCCAGCAGTGAGCTAGGACATTTACAAGAGACCCAGTACTTC
TRBV10-2	TRBJ1-5	-	-	CASSESLAANQPQHF	TGCGCCAGCAGTGAGTCGTTGGCGGCTAATCAGCCCCAGCATTTT
TRBV30	TRBJ1-5	-	-	CAFGQNSNQPQHF	TGTGCTTTCGGACAGAATAGCAATCAGCCCCAGCATTTT
TRBV7-8	TRBJ2-7	TRBD2	-	CASSPGTGLAGGAYEQYF	TGTGCCAGCAGCCCAGGCACCGGACTAGCGGGGGGTGCCTACGAGCAGTACTTC
TRBV28	TRBJ1-2	-	-	CASSFSGTNYGYTF	TGTGCCAGCAGTTTTTCAGGGACTAACTATGGCTACACCTTC
TRBV18	TRBJ2-1	TRBD2	-	CASSPLTSGSSYNEQFF	TGTGCCAGCTCACCACTCACTAGCGGGAGCTCGTACAATGAGCAGTTCTTC
TRBV11-2	TRBJ2-5	TRBD2	-	CASSMGAGAAETQYF	TGTGCCAGCAGCATGGGAGCGGGAGCGGCGGAGACCCAGTACTTC
TRBV5-1	TRBJ2-7	TRBD2	-	CASSLVTSGSATTEQYF	TGCGCCAGCAGCTTGGTGACCAGCGGGAGCGCTACTACCGAGCAGTACTTC
TRBV6-5	TRBJ1-1	-	-	CASRRRNTEAFF	TGTGCCAGCAGGCGCCGGAACACTGAAGCTTTCTTT
TRBV21-1	TRBJ2-7	-	-	CASSILWVWSLTYEQYF	TGTGCCAGCAGCATCCTCTGGGTCTGGAGTCTTACCTACGAGCAGTACTTC
TRBV5-5	TRBJ2-1	-	-	CASSPGVRRDEQFF	TGTGCCAGCAGCCCAGGGGTCAGACGCGATGAGCAGTTCTTC
TRBV7-9	TRBJ2-7	-	-	CASSPPSGSYEQYF	TGTGCCAGCAGCCCGCCATCCGGTTCCTACGAGCAGTACTTC
TRBV30	TRBJ2-5	TRBD2	-	CAGNRGLAGQETQYF	TGTGCCGGGAACCGGGGACTAGCGGGCCAAGAGACCCAGTACTTC
TRBV18	TRBJ2-7	-	-	CASSFSEPAYEQYF	TGTGCCAGCTCATTCTCCGAGCCGGCCTACGAGCAGTACTTC
TRBV11-2	TRBJ2-7	TRBD2	-	CASQVLSSGSLEQYF	TGTGCCAGCCAAGTACTGAGTAGCGGGAGCCTCGAGCAGTACTTC
TRBV19	TRBJ2-4	TRBD2	-	CASSSGLAGVGIQYF	TGTGCCAGTAGTTCGGGACTAGCGGGAGTTGGCATTCAGTACTTC
TRBV3-1/TRBV3-2	TRBJ2-7	TRBD2	many	CASSPGTSGYEQYF	TGTGCCAGCAGTCCCGGGACTAGCGGCTACGAGCAGTACTTC
TRBV21-1	TRBJ2-5	-	few	CASSVDRGETQYF	TGTGCCAGCAGCGTTGACAGGGGAGAGACCCAGTACTTC
TRBV11-2	TRBJ2-1	-	-	CASSLGSYHNEQFF	TGTGCCAGCAGCTTAGGATCCTATCACAATGAGCAGTTCTTC
TRBV7-2	TRBJ2-7	-	few	CASSLDGGLSYEQYF	TGTGCCAGCAGCCTAGACGGGGGTCTCAGCTACGAGCAGTACTTC